The next 28 T cell receptor beta chains were all read from a single sample in a study of blood T cell repertoires in COVID-19. Using immunoSEQ multiplex PCR, the repertoire was profiled, and TCRdb retains in-frame clones only, with some absent. The table includes around 72,000 clones, 88% detected once. Sequences were obtained from peripheral blood. The source is a man in his fifties with acute or convalescent COVID-19.

This clone was observed a single time. The rearrangement links TRBV28 to TRBJ1-5; D is undetermined. This CDR3 comprises 15 residues. The germline gives CDR1 MDHEN, CDR2 SYDVKM. Trimming pared 8 bases from V and 3 bases from J, leaving 17 bases between. The CDR3 region is CASLYGGGYNQPQHF. The CDR3 DNA follows: TGTGCCAGCCTTTATGGCGGTGGATACAATCAGCCCCAGCATTTT. The entire variable domain, with the rest obtained from reference TRBV28 and TRBJ1-5, is as follows: DVKVTQSSRYLVKRTGEKVFLECVQDMDHENMFWYRQDPGLGLRLIYFSYDVKMKEKGDIPEGYSVSREKKERFSLILESASTNQTSMYLCASLYGGGYNQPQHFGDGTRLSIL.

The chain employs TRBV3-1 (or the pseudogene TRBV3-2) and TRBJ2-5; 11 nucleotides line up with TRBD2. Germline loops: CDR1 LGHDT, CDR2 YNNKEL (reference sequence). This CDR3 is 17 amino acids long. Trimming at V came to 0 bases and at J to 2 bases, leaving 5 bases not matched to a gene. In nucleotides, the CDR3 is TGTGCCAGCAGCCAAGACCCTAGCGGGGGGACTCAAGAGACCCAGTACTTC. It specifies CASSQDPSGGTQETQYF.

This clone was counted a few times. CDR3 loop: CAWANPGQMNTGELFF. In DNA, the CDR3 is TGTGCCTGGGCTAACCCGGGACAGATGAACACCGGGGAGCTGTTTTTT. The rearrangement uses TRBV30 and TRBJ2-2, with 7 positions matching TRBD1. Germline lookup yields CDR1 GTSNPN and CDR2 SVGIG (reference sequence). CDR3 length: 16 amino acids. The V segment lost 5 bases and the J segment 1 base; nucleotides outside the gene matches: 10.

The rearrangement links TRBV28 to TRBJ1-2; 7 bases fit TRBD1. The CDR3 extends over 14 amino acids. Germline V gene data show CDR1 as MDHEN and CDR2 as SYDVKM. With V trimmed by 6 bases and J by 1 base, 5 bases remained unmatched. Here the CDR3 reads CASRTTGFNYGYTF. CDR3 nucleotide sequence: TGTGCCAGCAGAACGACAGGGTTTAACTATGGCTACACCTTC.

This chain uses TRBV29-1 with TRBJ2-7; D is undetermined. The CDR3 extends over 12 amino acids. V was shortened by 7 bases and J by 2 bases, with 12 bases between the two germline ends. Germline V lookup: CDR1 SQVTM, CDR2 ANQGSEA. CDR3 residues: CSALQSPYEQYF. The DNA of the CDR3 is TGCAGCGCCTTGCAGTCACCCTACGAGCAGTACTTC.

This chain connects TRBV7-2 to TRBJ1-5; 12 nucleotides align to TRBD1. The CDR3 has 15 amino acids. V dropped 5 bases and J dropped 6; count of bases not matched to a gene: 5. CDR1 is SGHTA and CDR2 is FQGNSA in the germline V gene. The CDR3 spells CASSRDRGHSQPQHF. The CDR3, as DNA: TGTGCCAGCAGCCGGGACAGGGGGCACAGTCAGCCCCAGCATTTT. The complete variable domain, with remaining parts taken from reference TRBV7-2 and TRBJ1-5, reads GAGVSQSPSNKVTEKGKDVELRCDPISGHTALYWYRQSLGQGLEFLIYFQGNSAPDKSGLPSDRFSAERTGGSVSTLTIQRTQQEDSAVYLCASSRDRGHSQPQHFGDGTRLSIL.

This clone turned up a few times. V gene TRBV4-1 combines with J gene TRBJ2-5; the match to TRBD2 covers 7 bases. This CDR3 comprises 15 residues. Unmatched junction bases numbered 7, after V lost 3 bases and J lost 3 bases. CDR1 and CDR2 (germline): MGHRA, YSYEKL. For the CDR3, the DNA is TGCGCCAGCAGCCATACTAGCGCGTCCGAAGAGACCCAGTACTTC. Amino acid sequence: CASSHTSASEETQYF.

The chain is built from TRBV19 and TRBJ2-7; TRBD1 matches 9 bases. The germline V gene has CDR1 LNHDA and CDR2 SQIVND (reference sequence). Losses at the gene ends were 5 bases for V and 4 bases for J; bases not matched to a gene: 12. The CDR3 runs to 16 residues. CDR3 sequence: CASSVLGGQGYYEQYF. The CDR3 DNA follows: TGTGCCAGTAGTGTCCTGGGAGGACAGGGGTATTACGAGCAGTACTTC.

V usage is TRBV2 and J usage is TRBJ1-2; 8 positions match TRBD1. Germline CDR1 is SNHLY and CDR2 is FYNNEI. The V gene end was trimmed by 7 bases and the J gene end by 8 bases; junction bases not matched to a gene: 6. This CDR3 has 12 amino acids. In DNA form, the CDR3 reads TGTGCCAGCACCAGGACAGGGTGGGGCTACACCTTC. This codes for CASTRTGWGYTF.

The chain carries TRBV24-1 and TRBJ2-1, with TRBD2 matching 7 bases. CDR1 KGHDR and CDR2 SFDVKD come from the germline V gene. The CDR3 is made up of 14 amino acids. The V segment lost 10 bases and the J segment 1 base; nucleotides outside the gene matches: 6. The CDR3, as DNA: TGTGCCACAGCGGACGGGAGGTCCTACAATGAGCAGTTCTTC. Translated, it gives CATADGRSYNEQFF.

J is TRBJ1-4 and V is TRBV14, with TRBD1 as a possible D gene (5 bases). The CDR3 length is 15 residues. Trimming stripped 2 bases from V and 2 bases from J, with 9 bases between. Germline CDR1 SGHDN, CDR2 FVKESK. The CDR3 reads CASSQQGVTNEKLFF. In DNA, the CDR3 is TGTGCCAGCAGCCAACAGGGTGTCACTAATGAAAAACTGTTTTTT.

The rearrangement links TRBV24-1 to TRBJ2-2; possibly TRBD1 for D (5 bases). The CDR3 has 16 residues. The V and J ends lost 4 bases and 0 bases respectively, with 11 bases between them. CDR1 and CDR2 (germline): KGHDR, SFDVKD. The CDR3 DNA reads TGTGCCACCAGTGAGAGACAGATCGCGAACACCGGGGAGCTGTTTTTT. Its protein product is CATSERQIANTGELFF.

The chain is built from TRBV5-4 and TRBJ1-2; D perhaps matches TRBD1 (5 bases). The CDR3 covers 14 residues. Germline lookup yields CDR1 SGHNT and CDR2 YYREEE (reference sequence). V was pared by 0 bases and J by 6 bases, with 12 bases between. CDR3 DNA sequence: TGTGCCAGCAGCTTGGCCCGGGGGAATAATGGCTACACCTTC. Its protein is CASSLARGNNGYTF.

The rearrangement uses TRBV6-2 or TRBV6-3 and TRBJ1-1, with D perhaps TRBD1 (5 bases). V gave up 4 bases and J gave up 1 base, with 7 bases separating them. This CDR3 region has 13 residues. Germline CDR1 MNHEY, CDR2 SVGEGT. The CDR3 nucleotides are TGTGCCAGCAGTTTCCAGGGGAACACTGAAGCTTTCTTT. Protein: CASSFQGNTEAFF.

This sequence joins TRBV7-3 and TRBJ2-1; D is ambiguous. Germline CDR1 and CDR2: SGHTA and FQGTGA. With 2 bases removed from V and 5 bases from J, the gap between germline ends came to 7 bases. This CDR3 spans 13 amino acids. The CDR3 bases are TGTGCCAGCAGCTTAGTACAGAACAATGAGCAGTTCTTC. It specifies CASSLVQNNEQFF.

The chain carries TRBV2 and TRBJ2-5, with 9 bases that match TRBD1. The V gene end was trimmed by 6 bases and the J gene end by 1 base; junction bases not matched to a gene: 3. Germline-derived CDR1 and CDR2 are SNHLY and FYNNEI. The CDR3 runs to 14 residues. CDR3 DNA: TGTGCCAGCAGGGCGACAGGGGGCCAAGAGACCCAGTACTTC. It encodes CASRATGGQETQYF.

The J gene is TRBJ2-7, the V gene TRBV10-1; the match to TRBD1 covers 7 bases. The V gene end was trimmed by 6 bases and the J gene end by 1 base; junction bases not matched to a gene: 6. CDR3 size: 14 residues. Germline V CDR1 and CDR2: WNHNN, SYGVQD (reference sequence). CDR3 loop: CASSPTGVSYEQYF. CDR3 DNA sequence: TGCGCCAGCAGCCCTACAGGGGTGTCCTACGAGCAGTACTTC.

The chain carries TRBV6-5 and TRBJ1-6; 8 nucleotides align to TRBD1. From germline, CDR1 is MNHEY and CDR2 SVGAGI. V was clipped by 6 bases and J by 7 bases; unmatched bases: 8. The length of the CDR3 is 15 residues. The CDR3 bases are TGTGCCAGCAGCCCCCGACAGGGGAGGAATTCACCCCTCCACTTT. Residues: CASSPRQGRNSPLHF.

The chain uses TRBV4-1 and TRBJ1-4, with 8 bases aligning to TRBD1. CDR1 and CDR2 (germline): MGHRA, YSYEKL. After removal of 1 base from V and 8 bases from J, the junction contained 6 bases not matched to a gene. There are 15 residues in the CDR3. CDR3 sequence: CASSQAGTGKEKLFF. The CDR3 DNA sequence: TGCGCCAGCAGCCAAGCAGGGACAGGAAAGGAAAAACTGTTTTTT.

This rearrangement joins TRBV9 to TRBJ1-5; possible D gene TRBD1, 5 bases. V lost 4 bases, J lost 4 bases, and 12 bases lay in between. This CDR3 comprises 14 residues. Per germline, CDR1 SGDLS and CDR2 YYNGEE. Here the CDR3 reads CASSRGELNQPQHF. DNA for the CDR3: TGTGCCAGCAGCCGGGGGGAACTGAATCAGCCCCAGCATTTT.

The chain has TRBV11-1 and TRBJ2-1; D not certain. The CDR3 contains 13 residues. Trimming left V 0 bases short and J 4 bases short, with 4 bases between. Looked up from germline, CDR1 is SGHAT and CDR2 is FQDESV (reference sequence). CDR3 sequence (DNA): TGTGCCAGCAGCTTAGCTACTTACAATGAGCAGTTCTTC. This gives the protein CASSLATYNEQFF.

The chain is built from TRBV6-6 and TRBJ1-6; D might be TRBD1 (6 bases). The V end lost 2 bases, the J end lost 7 bases, and 12 bases lay between the germline ends. The CDR3 covers 15 residues. Germline V CDR1 and CDR2: MNHNY, SVGAGI (reference sequence). CDR3 in DNA: TGTGCCAGCAGTTACCTCGGACAGAAAAATTCACCCCTCCACTTT. The encoded protein is CASSYLGQKNSPLHF.

The V gene is TRBV4-1, the J gene TRBJ1-1; D unresolved. The CDR3 is made up of 13 amino acids. Germline lookup yields CDR1 MGHRA and CDR2 YSYEKL. The V end was cut by 4 bases, the J end by 4 bases, with 10 bases between. CDR3 nucleotides: TGCGCCAGCAGCCTCCTCGTGCGCACTGAAGCTTTCTTT. This gives the protein CASSLLVRTEAFF.

The chain employs TRBV5-1 and TRBJ2-4; perhaps TRBD2 as D (5 bases). Germline CDR1 reads SGHRS; CDR2 reads YFSETQ. V was shortened by 1 base and J by 0 bases, with 11 bases between the two germline ends. The CDR3 length is 16 residues. The chain's CDR3 is CASSLSDSLAKNIQYF. The CDR3 coding sequence is TGCGCCAGCAGCTTGTCGGACTCCCTAGCCAAAAACATTCAGTACTTC.

The V gene is TRBV6-1, the J gene TRBJ1-1; the D is unclear. CDR1 MNHNS and CDR2 SASEGT come from the germline V gene. With 3 bases removed from V and 11 bases from J, the gap between germline ends came to 19 bases. CDR3 length: 14 amino acids. CDR3 nucleotides: TGTGCCAGCAGTGAGACCGCCGACACCTTTCGTGCTTTCTTT. Protein sequence: CASSETADTFRAFF.

This clone appeared a single time. The chain carries TRBV6-1 and TRBJ2-3; possibly TRBD2 for D (5 bases). Trimming shortened V by 2 bases and J by 2 bases, and 17 bases separated the two germline ends. The CDR3 is 17 amino acids. The germline V gene encodes CDR1 MNHNS and CDR2 SASEGT. The CDR3, as DNA: TGTGCCAGCAGTGAACCCCCCGGAAGGGAGATCACAGATACGCAGTATTTT. It translates to CASSEPPGREITDTQYF.

The chain's CDR3 is CASGTANEKLFF. The CDR3 DNA follows: TGTGCCAGCGGGACAGCAAATGAAAAACTGTTTTTT. J is TRBJ1-4 and V is TRBV2, with TRBD1 matching 7 bases. CDR1 is SNHLY, CDR2 FYNNEI, per germline. The ends lost 8 bases at V and 5 bases at J; junction bases unmatched: 2. The CDR3 runs 12 residues.

In this sample, this clone turned up once. The chain carries TRBV25-1 and TRBJ1-5; 7 bases align to TRBD1. Germline CDR1 reads MGHDK; CDR2 reads SYGVNS. V lost 4 bases to trimming and J lost 3 bases; unmatched junction nucleotides: 3. This CDR3 is built from 14 residues. CDR3: CASSGQGANQPQHF. CDR3 DNA: TGTGCCAGCAGTGGACAGGGTGCCAATCAGCCCCAGCATTTT.